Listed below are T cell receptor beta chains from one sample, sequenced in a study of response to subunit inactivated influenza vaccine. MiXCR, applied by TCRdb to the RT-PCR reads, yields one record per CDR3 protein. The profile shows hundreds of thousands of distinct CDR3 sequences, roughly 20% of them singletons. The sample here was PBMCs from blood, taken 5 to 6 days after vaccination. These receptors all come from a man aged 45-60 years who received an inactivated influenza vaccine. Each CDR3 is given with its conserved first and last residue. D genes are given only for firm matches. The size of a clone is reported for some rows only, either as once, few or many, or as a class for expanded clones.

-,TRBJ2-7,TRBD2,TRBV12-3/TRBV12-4,CASSPMTSGRLYF,TGTGCCAGCAGTCCCATGACTAGCGGGAGACTGTACTTC
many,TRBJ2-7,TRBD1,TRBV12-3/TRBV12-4,CASSRTSDRVYEQYF,TGTGCCAGCAGTCGGACAAGCGACAGGGTCTACGAGCAGTACTTC
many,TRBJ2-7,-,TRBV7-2,CASSLASDGAYEQYF,TGTGCCAGCAGCTTAGCTTCGGACGGAGCCTACGAGCAGTACTTC
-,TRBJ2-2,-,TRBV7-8,CASSSTGDLRTGELFF,TGTGCCAGCAGTTCCACAGGGGACTTACGCACCGGGGAGCTGTTTTTT
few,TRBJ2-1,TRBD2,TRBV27,CASSDFGTSGSGSYNEQFF,TGTGCCAGCAGCGACTTCGGGACTAGCGGGAGTGGCTCCTACAATGAGCAGTTCTTC
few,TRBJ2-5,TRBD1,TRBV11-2,CASSARDRGPETQYF,TGTGCCAGCAGCGCGCGGGACAGGGGGCCAGAGACCCAGTACTTC
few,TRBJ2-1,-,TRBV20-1,CSAAGPTYNEQFF,TGCAGTGCGGCGGGGCCGACCTACAATGAGCAGTTCTTC
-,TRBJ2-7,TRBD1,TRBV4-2,CASSQAGTGGAGEQYF,TGTGCCAGCAGCCAAGCAGGAACAGGGGGCGCGGGGGAGCAGTACTTC
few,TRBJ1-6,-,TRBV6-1,CASSQGVASPLHF,TGTGCCAGCAGCCAGGGTGTGGCTTCACCCCTCCACTTT
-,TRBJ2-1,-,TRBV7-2,CASSPGLFDEQFF,TGTGCCAGCAGCCCCGGGCTGTTTGATGAGCAGTTCTTC
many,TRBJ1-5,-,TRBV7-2,CASSLAMGGQPQHF,TGTGCCAGCAGCTTAGCTATGGGAGGTCAGCCCCAGCATTTT
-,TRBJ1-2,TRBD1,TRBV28,CASRRAGQHGYTF,TGTGCCAGCAGACGCGCGGGACAGCATGGCTACACCTTC
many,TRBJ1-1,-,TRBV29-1,CSVEDPGAFTEAFF,TGCAGCGTTGAAGATCCGGGGGCGTTCACTGAAGCTTTCTTT
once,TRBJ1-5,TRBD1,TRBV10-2,CASSETGGGNQPQHF,TGCGCCAGCAGTGAGACAGGGGGCGGCAATCAGCCCCAGCATTTT
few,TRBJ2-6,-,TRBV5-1,CASSLADRANVLTF,TGCGCCAGCAGCTTGGCTGACAGGGCCAACGTCCTGACTTTC
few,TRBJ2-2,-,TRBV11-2,CASSLTSRQGRVGELFF,TGTGCCAGCAGCTTAACGAGCCGGCAGGGAAGGGTCGGGGAGCTGTTTTTT
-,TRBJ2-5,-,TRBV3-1,CASSRQAVGMETQYF,TGTGCCAGCAGCCGGCAGGCGGTAGGGATGGAGACCCAGTACTTC
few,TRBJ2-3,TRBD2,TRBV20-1,CSASGLRTSLTDTQYF,TGCAGTGCTAGTGGCTTGAGGACTAGCCTGACAGATACGCAGTATTTT
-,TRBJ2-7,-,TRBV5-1,CASTLLPGSYHEQYF,TGCGCCAGCACCCTACTACCGGGATCATACCACGAGCAGTACTTC
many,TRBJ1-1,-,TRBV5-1,CASGGGRNTEAFF,TGCGCCAGCGGCGGGGGACGGAACACTGAAGCTTTCTTT
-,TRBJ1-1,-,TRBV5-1,CASSTSGVFLGTEAFF,TGCGCCAGCAGCACCTCCGGGGTGTTTCTGGGCACTGAAGCTTTCTTT
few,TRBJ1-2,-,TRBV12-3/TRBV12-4,CASSPRGGSRYGYTF,TGTGCCAGCAGCCCCCGGGGGGGGAGTCGCTATGGCTACACCTTC